This T cell receptor (beta chain) emerged from a study of siplizumab effects on memory and regulatory T cells (dated by TCRdb to between 2018 and 2021). Describing the broader study: The effect of the anti-CD2 antibody siplizumab on alloreactive T-cell subsets was examined in allogeneic mixed lymphocyte reactions constructed from human PBMCs. The study at large found these results: Of the alloreactive CD4+ clones that could be mapped, the Treg-derived share averaged around 70% with siplizumab compared with approximately 25% in control reactions. Unstimulated naive T cells appeared more diverse than memory T cells, and naive cells seemed to contribute substantially to the alloresponse. About 80-97% of proliferating CD4+ or CD8+ clones could not be given a naive or memory phenotype. Whether proliferating Tregs from siplizumab cultures were suppressive was not functionally confirmed. Sequences below about 10^-5 frequency were poorly captured, so only a minor fraction of alloreactive clones could be mapped to unstimulated subsets. Siplizumab significantly reduced the cumulative frequency of alloreactive sequences traceable to unstimulated CD4+ memory T cells.

Sorted unstimulated T cells and proliferating T cells recovered from mixed lymphocyte reactions were subjected to TCRbeta CDR3 sequencing. Fresh whole blood from nine to eleven HLA-typed healthy donors served as the source for isolating PBMCs. Note on this clone: Its binding antigen is unknown. Per-base quality was not reported, and no clone a single base away is much larger than it.

Library preparation was by the immunoSEQ multiplex PCR assay. About 9.1 x 10^4 TCR templates per sample were assayed on the deep sequencing platform. Genomic DNA extracted from sorted T cells was used for TCRbeta CDR3 sequencing. Concerning the study's data processing: The R programming language was used for clonal analysis of TCRbeta CDR3 data. Alloreactive CD4+ and CD8+ clones were defined by comparing unstimulated samples with post-reaction CFSE-low samples. By matching sequences to the repertoires of sorted unstimulated Treg and non-Treg cells, each alloreactive CD4+ clone was assigned a regulatory or non-regulatory origin. The clones in this table, taken by TCRdb from immuneACCESS, are in-frame only. Not every clone is retained; where verified, under half of the shortfall comes from an unresolved V gene, and the cause of the rest is unknown. V and J calls and clone size are as listed in that table; D and trimming were resolved from the DNA. This sample is represented by 80,000 to 130,000 clones; approximately 91% of them were singletons. The ten biggest clones cover approximately 2.7% of the sample.

Its CDR3 holds 15 amino acids, cysteine through phenylalanine. Only CDR3 DNA is held: 45 bases, read in frame from base 1. The germline V end is reduced by 6 bases and the J end by 5 bases; junction bases left unmatched: 8. Per the germline V gene (reference sequence), MNHEY is the CDR1 and SMNVEV is the CDR2. The source is a human donor in good health. Some clones in this sample may be carry-over from other donors' samples. The sequencing input was CD4+ T cells sorted from blood. The sequence is built from TRBV27 and TRBJ1-5; 9 bases in the middle match TRBD1. The DNA is as follows: TGTGCCAGCAGGCCGGGACAGGGCCATTATCAGCCCCAGCATTTT. It translates to CASRPGQGHYQPQHF.